This TCR beta chain was sequenced for a study of control samples from healthy donors and cancer patients. Produced via immunoSEQ multiplex PCR; TCRdb's table is partial and in-frame only. Of under 200,000 clones in the sample, 92% were seen once. This TCR derives from a woman in her thirties in good health. Sequenced: blood.

The CDR3, as DNA: TGTGCCAGCAGGTTAGCGGGACCCTACAATGAGCAGTTCTTC. Amino acid sequence: CASRLAGPYNEQFF. The V call is TRBV28, the J call TRBJ2-1, with 8 bases lining up with TRBD2. Germline V lookup: CDR1 MDHEN, CDR2 SYDVKM. V was clipped by 6 bases and J by 2 bases; unmatched bases: 3. This CDR3 has 14 residues.